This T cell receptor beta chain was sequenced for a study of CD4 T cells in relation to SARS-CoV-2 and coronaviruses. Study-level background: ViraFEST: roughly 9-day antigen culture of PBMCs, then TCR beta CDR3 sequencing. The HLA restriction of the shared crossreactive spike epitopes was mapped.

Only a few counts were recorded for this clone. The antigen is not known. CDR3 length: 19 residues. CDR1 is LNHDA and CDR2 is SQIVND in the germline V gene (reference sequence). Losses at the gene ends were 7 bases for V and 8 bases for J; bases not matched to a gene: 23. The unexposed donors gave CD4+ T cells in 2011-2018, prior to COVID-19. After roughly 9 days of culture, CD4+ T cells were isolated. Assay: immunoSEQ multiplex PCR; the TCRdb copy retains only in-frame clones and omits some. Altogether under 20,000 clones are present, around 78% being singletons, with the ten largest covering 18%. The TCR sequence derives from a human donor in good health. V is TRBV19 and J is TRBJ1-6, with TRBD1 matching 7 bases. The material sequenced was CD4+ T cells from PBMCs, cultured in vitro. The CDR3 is CASTTDRAVLLRAHSPLHF. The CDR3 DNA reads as TGTGCCAGTACTACAGACAGGGCTGTCCTCCTCCGGGCCCATTCACCCCTCCACTTT.